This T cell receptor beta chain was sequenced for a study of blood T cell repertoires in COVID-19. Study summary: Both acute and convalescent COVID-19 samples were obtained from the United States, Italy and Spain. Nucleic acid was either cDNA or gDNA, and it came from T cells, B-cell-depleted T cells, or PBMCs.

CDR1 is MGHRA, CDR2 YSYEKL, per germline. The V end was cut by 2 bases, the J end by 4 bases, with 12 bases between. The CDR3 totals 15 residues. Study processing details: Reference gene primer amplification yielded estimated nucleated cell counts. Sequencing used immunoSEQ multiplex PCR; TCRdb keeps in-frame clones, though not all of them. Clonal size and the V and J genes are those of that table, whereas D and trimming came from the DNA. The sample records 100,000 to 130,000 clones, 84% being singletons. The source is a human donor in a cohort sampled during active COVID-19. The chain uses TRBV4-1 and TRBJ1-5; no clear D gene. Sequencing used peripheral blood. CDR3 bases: TGCGCCAGCAGCCAAAATCATGCAGAAAATCAGCCCCAGCATTTT. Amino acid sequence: CASSQNHAENQPQHF.